The entry that follows covers one TCR beta chain sequence. This entry comes from a study of OX40 agonist ivuxolimab in advanced cancers. The germline V gene has CDR1 SGDLS and CDR2 YYNGEE. V lost 4 bases and J lost 2; bases outside the gene matches: 1. CDR3 length equals 14 residues. Here immunoSEQ multiplex PCR was the method, and the copy in TCRdb shows in-frame clones only, minus some. The sample lists about 18,000 clones, around two thirds occurring once. The sample here was CD4+ or CD8+ T cells sorted from blood, taken in a trial of the OX40 agonist ivuxolimab. This clonotype originated in an adult with an advanced solid tumor such as melanoma, head and neck, liver or kidney cancer. The V and J genes are TRBV9 and TRBJ1-3, with 9 nucleotides matching TRBD1. The CDR3 nucleotides read TGTGCCAGCAGCTGGACAGGGGCTGGAAACACCATATATTTT. It is translated as CASSWTGAGNTIYF.